The 32 T cell receptor beta chains below all came from one sample that was sequenced in a study of prognosis after radiotherapy for stage I lung cancer. Using two-round multiplex PCR, the authors amplified TCR beta CDR3 from genomic DNA. First-round PCR employed TRBV- and TRBJ-specific primers for each gene. TCRdb passed the multiplex PCR reads through MiXCR, listing each CDR3 protein once. The sample gives roughly 30,000 distinct CDR3 sequences, about 39% of which show up once; approximately 15% is in the top ten. This sample comprised PBMCs, obtained before or after stereotactic body radiation therapy (not recorded which). Receptors originate from a donor aged 50 or older with non-small cell lung cancer.

V gene TRBV24-1 combines with J gene TRBJ1-2, with D possibly matching TRBD1 (6 bases). Trimming pared 3 bases from V and 9 bases from J, leaving 16 bases between. From germline, CDR1 is KGHDR and CDR2 SFDVKD. The length of the CDR3 is 14 residues. Here the CDR3 DNA reads TGTGCCACCAGTGATGGGACACCGGGATATTGCTACACCTTC. This gives the protein CATSDGTPGYCYTF.

This clonotype came up many times. The gene calls are TRBV7-9 and TRBJ2-3; perhaps TRBD2 as D (6 bases). The ends were cut back, 2 bases at V and 2 bases at J, with 11 bases in the middle. Germline values: CDR1 SEHNR, CDR2 FQNEAQ (reference sequence). The CDR3 is 15 residues long. The DNA of the CDR3 is TGTGCCAGCAGCTTATGGCGGGATCTCACAGATACGCAGTATTTT. Its protein product is CASSLWRDLTDTQYF.

This clonotype appeared once. This may be a read error: a much more frequent sequence differs by one nucleotide. This chain connects TRBV11-2 to TRBJ2-5, with 14 positions matching TRBD2. V was clipped by 5 bases and J by 4 bases; unmatched bases: 6. The CDR3 extends over 16 amino acids. Per germline, CDR1 SGHAT and CDR2 FQNNGV. CDR3 sequence: CASSALGTSGGETQYF. Here the CDR3 DNA reads TGTGCCAGCAGCGCCCTGGGGACTAGCGGGGGAGAGACCCAGTACTTC.

This clonotype has a single count. The CDR3 nucleotides read TGTGCCAGCAGTCTCGGACAGGGGCAGCTGGAACGCTACACCTTC. It specifies CASSLGQGQLERYTF. The chain has TRBV9 and TRBJ1-2, with 9 bases matching TRBD1. The CDR3 is made up of 15 amino acids. The germline gives CDR1 SGDLS, CDR2 YYNGEE. V shed 5 bases and J 9 bases; nucleotides not matched to a gene: 14. Based on the CDR3 plus reference TRBV9 and TRBJ1-2, the full variable domain is DSGVTQTPKHLITATGQRVTLRCSPRSGDLSVYWYQQSLDQGLQFLIQYYNGEERAKGNILERFSAQQFPDLHSELNLSSLELGDSALYFCASSLGQGQLERYTFGSGTRLTVV.

This clonotype counts as medium-sized. CDR3 coding DNA: TGTGCCAGCAGCCCACAGGGGCGCAATGAGCAGTTCTTC. Translated: CASSPQGRNEQFF. V gene TRBV6-4 combines with J gene TRBJ2-1; 7 positions match TRBD1. The CDR3 contains 13 residues. With V trimmed by 6 bases and J by 6 bases, 5 bases remained unmatched. Germline V lookup: CDR1 MRHNA, CDR2 SNTAGT.

In its sample, this clonotype was seen many times. A single base separates this from a much larger clone, so it may be a read error. This chain links TRBV6-1 with TRBJ1-6; D is uncertain. Germline CDR1 and CDR2: MNHNS and SASEGT. The CDR3 is 14 residues long. In DNA form, the CDR3 reads TGTGCCAGCAGTGGGCGGTCGTTTAATTCACCCCTCCGCTTT. Translating it yields CASSGRSFNSPLRF.

This chain uses TRBV6-2 or TRBV6-3 with TRBJ2-6; D is undetermined. Trimming took 5 bases from V and 2 from J, leaving 10 bases between them. CDR3 size: 15 residues. CDR1 is MNHEY and CDR2 is SVGEGT in the germline V gene. Here the CDR3 reads CASSEVGTGANVLTF. Here the CDR3 DNA reads TGTGCCAGCAGTGAGGTAGGGACTGGGGCCAACGTCCTGACTTTC.

The sample holds many counts of this clonotype. This rearrangement joins TRBV20-1 to TRBJ2-5; maybe TRBD1 (6 bases). V dropped 7 bases and J dropped 4 bases, with 13 bases sitting between them. The CDR3 spans 12 residues. CDR1 is DFQATT and CDR2 is SNEGSKA in the germline V gene (reference sequence). The CDR3 bases are TGCAGTGTTCAGGGGCCTGCAGAGACCCAGTACTTC. It encodes CSVQGPAETQYF.

This clonotype came up many times. The CDR3 DNA reads as TGTGCCAGTAGTATCCTCACGAGGGTTGGGAATTCACCCCTCCACTTT. Its protein is CASSILTRVGNSPLHF. The V call is TRBV19, the J call TRBJ1-6; D is uncertain. Trimming stripped 3 bases from V and 7 bases from J, with 16 bases between. This CDR3 contains 16 residues. In germline, CDR1 is LNHDA, CDR2 SQIVND (reference sequence).

Regarding this clonotype: The junction departs from germline at one end; a sequencing error may be responsible. The chain uses TRBV9 and TRBJ2-1; 9 bases match TRBD2. From germline, CDR1 is SGDLS and CDR2 YYNGEE. CDR3 length: 14 residues. The chain's CDR3 is CVSSFSGGRNEQFF. Written as DNA, the CDR3 is TGTGTCAGCAGCTTTAGCGGGGGTCGGAATGAGCAGTTCTTC. The full variable domain, rest sourced from reference TRBV9 and TRBJ2-1, is DSGVTQTPKHLITATGQRVTLRCSPRSGDLSVYWYQQSLDQGLQFLIQYYNGEERAKGNILERFSAQQFPDLHSELNLSSLELGDSALYFCVSSFSGGRNEQFFGPGTRLTVL.

This clonotype showed up just once. The rearrangement links TRBV6-2 or TRBV6-3 to TRBJ1-6; 7 positions agree with TRBD1. Germline trimming cut 10 bases from V and 2 bases from J; bases unmatched to any gene: 14. The CDR3 spans 17 residues. CDR1 and CDR2 from the germline V gene are MNHEY and SVGEGT. The CDR3 sequence: CAIRRGLLSPYNSPLHF. The CDR3 DNA follows: TGTGCCATCCGGAGGGGGCTCCTTAGCCCCTATAATTCACCCCTCCACTTT.

In this sample, this clonotype turned up many times. The rearrangement joins TRBV20-1 to TRBJ1-1; 7 nucleotides align to TRBD1. The CDR3 has 13 residues. Germline V gene sequence: CDR1 DFQATT, CDR2 SNEGSKA (reference sequence). This chain's CDR3 is CSPGGTVNTEAFF. The DNA of the CDR3 is TGCAGCCCTGGGGGGACAGTGAACACTGAAGCTTTCTTT.

In this sample, this clonotype turned up many times. The V gene is TRBV2, the J gene TRBJ1-5; 7 nucleotides align to TRBD1. The germline V gene encodes CDR1 SNHLY and CDR2 FYNNEI. This CDR3 spans 14 amino acids. Trimming took 2 bases from V and 4 from J; bases not matched to a gene: 2. The DNA for the CDR3 is TGTGCCAGCAGTGAACAGGGACAGAATCAGCCCCAGCATTTT. Translated: CASSEQGQNQPQHF.

This clonotype was seen ten or more times. The chain uses TRBV30 and TRBJ1-2, with D possibly TRBD1 on 6 matching bases. Per the germline V gene, CDR1 is GTSNPN and CDR2 is SVGIG (reference sequence). The CDR3 runs 13 residues. Trimming shortened V by 2 bases and J by 8 bases, and 15 bases separated the two germline ends. In nucleotides, the CDR3 is TGTGCCTGGAGTCCTAGGGGGTCCCGGGGCTACACCTTC. Protein sequence: CAWSPRGSRGYTF.

Regarding this clonotype: This clone may be a read error of a much larger clone one base away. The V and J genes are TRBV6-2 or TRBV6-3 and TRBJ1-5, with D unresolved. Germline V CDR1 and CDR2: MNHEY, SVGEGT. V lost 5 bases to trimming and J lost 11 bases, with 22 bases between them. The CDR3 runs 15 residues. CDR3 sequence (DNA): TGTGCCAGCAGTGAAGAGCATGGAGAGAGTCGGGCCCAGCATTTT. Translated: CASSEEHGESRAQHF.

Concerning this clonotype itself: A single base separates this from a much larger clone, so it may be a read error. The gene calls are TRBV20-1 and TRBJ2-1; D remains ambiguous. V shed 7 bases and J shed 5 bases, with 6 bases lying between them. CDR3 length equals 10 residues. Per the germline V gene, CDR1 is DFQATT and CDR2 is SNEGSKA (reference sequence). CDR3 residues: CSVRHNEQFF. The CDR3 DNA reads as TGCAGTGTCAGGCACAATGAGCAGTTCTTC.

The V and J genes are TRBV2 and TRBJ2-2, with 7 nucleotides matching TRBD1. This CDR3 comprises 11 residues. The V and J ends lost 8 bases and 9 bases, in that order; junction bases with no gene match: 3. Germline assignment: CDR1 SNHLY and CDR2 FYNNEI. CDR3 sequence (DNA): TGTGCCAGCGTACAGGGGCGGGAGCTGTTTTTT. It is translated as CASVQGRELFF.

This clonotype was recorded at least ten times. For the CDR3, the DNA is TGTGCCAGCATGGGGACACAATGGGCCCAAGAGACCCAGTACTTC. Protein: CASMGTQWAQETQYF. The chain links TRBV3-1 to TRBJ2-5, with TRBD1 as a possible D gene (6 bases). CDR1 LGHDT and CDR2 YNNKEL come from the germline V gene (reference sequence). V was trimmed by 7 bases and J by 1 base, leaving 16 bases between them. The CDR3 is 15 residues long.

The chain links TRBV20-1 to TRBJ1-4; D is possibly TRBD1 (6 bases). V was trimmed by 0 bases and J by 4 bases, leaving 12 bases between them. This CDR3 comprises 15 residues. The germline V gene encodes CDR1 DFQATT and CDR2 SNEGSKA (reference sequence). The CDR3 region is CSARDPGGDNEKLFF. CDR3 nucleotide sequence: TGCAGTGCTAGAGATCCTGGGGGCGATAATGAAAAACTGTTTTTT.

The chain links TRBV7-2 to TRBJ2-5; possible D gene TRBD2, 6 bases. V lost 5 bases and J 2 bases, leaving 15 bases between the germline ends. There are 15 residues in the CDR3. Per the germline V gene, CDR1 is SGHTA and CDR2 is FQGNSA. The CDR3 nucleotides read TGTGCCAGCAGCACTAGGGCTAGCGAGCAAGAGACCCAGTACTTC. This codes for CASSTRASEQETQYF.

V is TRBV20-1 and J is TRBJ2-1; no clear D. Germline V gene lookup returns CDR1 DFQATT and CDR2 SNEGSKA (reference sequence). V lost 6 bases, J lost 0 bases, and 21 bases lay in between. The CDR3 totals 17 residues. This chain's CDR3 is CSAACYLGRSSYNEQFF. The CDR3 nucleotides are TGCAGTGCCGCTTGCTATTTAGGACGGAGCTCCTACAATGAGCAGTTCTTC.

The table lists this clonotype with many counts. For the CDR3, the DNA is TGTGCCAGCAGTCCCCTACAGGGGTACTATGGCTACACCTTC. Translated, it gives CASSPLQGYYGYTF. The chain combines TRBV27 with TRBJ1-2; 7 bases line up with TRBD1. V lost 5 bases, J lost 3 bases, and 6 bases stayed unmatched. The germline V gene has CDR1 MNHEY and CDR2 SMNVEV (reference sequence). The length of the CDR3 is 14 residues.

The chain couples TRBV7-8 to TRBJ2-5; tentatively, D is TRBD2 (6 bases). The CDR3 sequence is 13 residues long. Trimming took off 3 bases at V and 5 bases at J, with 10 bases between the two ends. The germline V gene encodes CDR1 SGHVS and CDR2 FQNEAQ. The CDR3 sequence: CASSFAGTETQYF. The CDR3 DNA is TGTGCCAGCAGCTTTGCGGGAACGGAGACCCAGTACTTC.

This clonotype showed up many times. This chain joins TRBV7-9 and TRBJ2-7; TRBD2 is a possible D gene (6 bases). The CDR3 runs to 14 residues. Germline V gene lookup returns CDR1 SEHNR and CDR2 FQNEAQ (reference sequence). CDR3 DNA sequence: TGTGCCAGCAGCCGAACACCGGGAGACGGAGTAACTTGGGTC. Its protein is CASSRTPGDGVTWV.

On this clonotype itself: Only one base separates this from a far larger clonotype, so it likely reflects a read error. The V call is TRBV7-2, the J call TRBJ1-2; 7 positions match TRBD1. After removal of 4 bases from V and 6 bases from J, the junction contained 11 bases not matched to a gene. The germline V gene encodes CDR1 SGHTA and CDR2 FQGNSA. The CDR3 is 15 residues long. CDR3 in amino acids: CASSSAVQGTDGYTF. The CDR3 region has the DNA TGTGCCAGCAGCTCAGCGGTACAGGGGACCGATGGCTACACCTTC.

This clonotype was counted many times. J is TRBJ1-1 and V is TRBV12-3 or TRBV12-4; D is unclear. CDR3 length: 13 residues. The V gene lost 3 bases and the J gene lost 2 bases, with 7 bases spanning the gap. The CDR3 nucleotides read TGTGCCAGCAGTTTCAACATAAACACTGAAGCTTTCTTT. Translation: CASSFNINTEAFF.

This clonotype showed up many times. Germline is not matched at one junction end, which may reflect a read error. This sequence joins TRBV7-7 and TRBJ1-6, with 7 positions matching TRBD1. Germline V gene sequence: CDR1 SSHAT, CDR2 FNYEAQ (reference sequence). This CDR3 contains 15 residues. CDR3 nucleotide sequence: TGTGCTAGCAGCTCAGACAGGGAGGATGACTCACCCCTCCACTTT. It yields the protein CASSSDREDDSPLHF.

This clonotype was counted ten times or more. The V and J genes are TRBV30 and TRBJ1-5; a possible D gene is TRBD1 (5 bases). Germline V gene sequence: CDR1 GTSNPN, CDR2 SVGIG (reference sequence). Trimming stripped 3 bases from V and 4 bases from J, with 13 bases between. The CDR3 totals 14 residues. DNA of the CDR3: TGTGCCTGGAGCAAGGTGACAGCAAATCAGCCCCAGCATTTT. This encodes CAWSKVTANQPQHF.

To note about this clonotype: A read error is the likely source, as a far larger clone sits one nucleotide away. The rearrangement joins TRBV27 to TRBJ2-3; 7 nucleotides line up with TRBD2. Looked up from germline, CDR1 is MNHEY and CDR2 is SMNVEV (reference sequence). Losses at the gene ends were 5 bases for V and 0 bases for J; bases not matched to a gene: 8. The CDR3 loop spans 16 amino acids. The CDR3 region is CASSGQRGTSTDTQYF. CDR3 nucleotide sequence: TGTGCCAGCAGTGGTCAGCGGGGTACGAGCACAGATACGCAGTATTTT.

This clonotype was seen many times. This chain uses TRBV2 with TRBJ2-7, with TRBD1 matching 8 bases. The CDR3 has 16 amino acids. Germline V gives CDR1 SNHLY, CDR2 FYNNEI. After removal of 2 bases from V and 5 bases from J, the junction contained 11 bases not matched to a gene. The CDR3 sequence is CASSEYLSGGRDEQYF. In DNA form, the CDR3 reads TGTGCCAGCAGTGAATATTTGTCAGGGGGCCGCGACGAGCAGTACTTC.

This clonotype was counted many times. The V gene is TRBV12-3 or TRBV12-4, the J gene TRBJ1-1; D may be TRBD1 (6 bases). Trimming cost V 3 bases and J 3 bases, with 8 bases left between them. This CDR3 is 13 amino acids long. The CDR3 here is CASSLRGDTEAFF. The CDR3, as DNA: TGTGCCAGCAGTTTGAGGGGGGACACTGAAGCTTTCTTT.

The chain combines TRBV24-1 with TRBJ2-1, with D possibly matching TRBD2 (6 bases). CDR3 length equals 17 residues. V lost 3 bases, J lost 6 bases, and 20 bases lay in between. Germline V gene lookup returns CDR1 KGHDR and CDR2 SFDVKD. The CDR3 reads CATSDRYGPGTGNEQFF. The CDR3 DNA reads TGTGCCACCAGTGATAGATATGGACCCGGGACTGGCAATGAGCAGTTCTTC.